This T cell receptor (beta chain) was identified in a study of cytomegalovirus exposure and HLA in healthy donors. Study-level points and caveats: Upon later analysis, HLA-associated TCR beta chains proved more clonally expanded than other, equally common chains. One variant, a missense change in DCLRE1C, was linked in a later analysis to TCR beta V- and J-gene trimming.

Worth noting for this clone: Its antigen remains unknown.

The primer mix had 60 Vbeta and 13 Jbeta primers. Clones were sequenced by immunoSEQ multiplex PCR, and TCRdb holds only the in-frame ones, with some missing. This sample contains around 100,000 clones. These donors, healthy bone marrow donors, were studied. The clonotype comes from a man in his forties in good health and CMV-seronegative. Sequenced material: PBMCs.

CDR3 DNA sequence: TGTGCCTGGAGTTCCAGGGGAGGGTACACTGAAGCTTTCTTT. Its protein is CAWSSRGGYTEAFF. The chain combines TRBV30 with TRBJ1-1, with D perhaps matching TRBD1 (6 bases). This CDR3 is built from 14 residues. The germline V and J ends were trimmed by 2 bases and 3 bases, with 13 bases remaining between them. The germline gives CDR1 GTSNPN, CDR2 SVGIG (reference sequence).